Listed below are T cell receptor beta chains from one sample, sequenced in a study of CD8 T cells in Susac syndrome. TCRdb reanalysed the immunoSEQ multiplex PCR reads using MiXCR and keeps one entry per CDR3 protein. Found here are about 300,000 distinct CDR3 sequences, 70% to 90% of them singletons; the top ten hold 0.2% to 0.25%. The specimen sequenced was CD8+ T cells from PBMCs. All receptors come from a human donor with multiple sclerosis. CDR3s include the opening cysteine and the closing phenylalanine or tryptophan. The order of the fields is CDR3 DNA, CDR3 protein, CDR3 length, V gene, J gene, clone size, D gene. The D gene is left open where the match is weak. Clone size appears in some rows only: once, few, many, or a class for an expanded clone.

TGTGCCAGCAGCCCCCACCCGGTCGATAGCTACGAGCAGTACTTC	CASSPHPVDSYEQYF	15	TRBV7-9	TRBJ2-7	NA	NA
TGTGCCAGTAGTATTTTGTTAGCGGGAGAGGATGAGCAGTTCTTC	CASSILLAGEDEQFF	15	TRBV19	TRBJ2-1	NA	TRBD2
TGTGCCAGCAGCTTACCCGGACAGGCCACAGATACGCAGTATTTT	CASSLPGQATDTQYF	15	TRBV7-9	TRBJ2-3	NA	TRBD1
TGTGCCAGCAGTCCATCGGGATACCAAGAGACCCAGTACTTC	CASSPSGYQETQYF	14	TRBV12-3/TRBV12-4	TRBJ2-5	NA	NA
TGTGCCAGCAGCTTCCCACAGGGGGGTAGGACAGATACGCAGTATTTT	CASSFPQGGRTDTQYF	16	TRBV7-9	TRBJ2-3	NA	TRBD1
TGTGCCAGCAGCCACCTCGGTGGGGGCAGGGTGGGAGGTGAGCAGTTCTTC	CASSHLGGGRVGGEQFF	17	TRBV11-2	TRBJ2-1	NA	NA
TGCAGCGTTGGGGACAGGGGTCGCAATCAGCCCCAGCATTTT	CSVGDRGRNQPQHF	14	TRBV29-1	TRBJ1-5	NA	TRBD1
TGTGCCAGCAGCCGCCGACTAGCGGGCTACAATGAGCAGTTCTTC	CASSRRLAGYNEQFF	15	TRBV3-1	TRBJ2-1	few	TRBD2
TGTGCCAGCAGTGGGCGTGGAGGCGATTTGGGCACTGAAGCTTTCTTT	CASSGRGGDLGTEAFF	16	TRBV28	TRBJ1-1	once	NA
TGTGCCAGCAGTTCGGACGGAAAGCCCCAGCATTTT	CASSSDGKPQHF	12	TRBV6-2/TRBV6-3	TRBJ1-5	NA	NA
TGTGCCAGTAGTCCCGCCTATGGTGAGCAGTACTTC	CASSPAYGEQYF	12	TRBV19	TRBJ2-7	NA	NA